This T cell receptor beta chain was sequenced for a study of shared clonotypes between healthy human individuals. Study conclusions and caveats: Incompleteness in sorted-subset sequencing, despite large depth, was shown by rarefaction. Non-shared clonotypes had lower generation probabilities than those shared by all four donors. As a rule, naive subsets had a larger estimated richness than memory subsets.

This clone was detected only once. Its specificity is unknown. At the DNA level, this CDR3 is encoded by other sequences in the same sample as well. Sorted subsets were amplified in replicate PCRs using around 0.2 ug DNA, around 30,000 T cell genomes. The method was immunoSEQ multiplex PCR; TCRdb's version includes in-frame clones alone and lacks a portion of them. This sample has some 2.4 million clones, with 93% found just once. Material for sequencing was naive CD4+ T cells from PBMCs. Subset indicated: CD45RA+ positively selected. The clonotype comes from a man younger than 35 in good health. Some clones in this sample may be carry-over from other donors' samples.

The CDR3 DNA sequence: TGTGCCAGCCGACCGGGACAGGGGTACGAGCAGTACTTC. Translation: CASRPGQGYEQYF. The chain links TRBV28 to TRBJ2-7, with 10 nucleotides matching TRBD1. Germline lookup yields CDR1 MDHEN and CDR2 SYDVKM. The CDR3 loop spans 13 amino acids. The trim removed 8 bases at V and 4 bases at J, leaving 5 bases unmatched. The full variable domain, with the rest looked up from reference TRBV28 and TRBJ2-7, is DVKVTQSSRYLVKRTGEKVFLECVQDMDHENMFWYRQDPGLGLRLIYFSYDVKMKEKGDIPEGYSVSREKKERFSLILESASTNQTSMYLCASRPGQGYEQYFGPGTRLTVT.